Below are 14 T cell receptor beta chains sequenced from a single sample in a study of T cells after posttransplantation cyclophosphamide. Libraries were prepared by immunoSEQ multiplex PCR; TCRdb keeps only in-frame clonotypes and omits some of them. The sample yields 41,000 or so clones, without any singletons. Material for sequencing was PBMCs. The receptors here all came from a man under 40 in good health and a related stem cell transplant donor.

This clone has more than one count but fewer than ten. The genes are TRBV5-1 and TRBJ2-7, with D maybe TRBD2 (5 bases). With 2 bases removed from V and 0 bases from J, the gap between germline ends came to 6 bases. Germline V gene lookup returns CDR1 SGHRS and CDR2 YFSETQ. The length of the CDR3 is 13 residues. The CDR3 DNA reads as TGCGCCAGCAGCTTCGGGGACTCCTACGAGCAGTACTTC. It translates to CASSFGDSYEQYF.

This clone was observed at least ten times. V usage is TRBV6-1 and J usage is TRBJ2-2, with 7 positions matching TRBD1. This CDR3 has 16 residues. From germline, CDR1 is MNHNS and CDR2 SASEGT. Germline trimming cut 2 bases from V and 4 bases from J; bases unmatched to any gene: 7. DNA of the CDR3: TGTGCCAGCAGTGAATTGGGACAGAAAGCCACCGGGGAGCTGTTTTTT. This gives the protein CASSELGQKATGELFF.

This clone was seen a handful of times. This chain joins TRBV18 and TRBJ1-6, with 7 bases identical to TRBD1. Trimming cost V 5 bases and J 5 bases; bases outside gene matches: 3. Germline V gives CDR1 KGHSH, CDR2 LQKENI. The CDR3 is 14 amino acids. CDR3 sequence reads: CASSETGHNSPLHF. As DNA, the CDR3 is TGTGCCAGCTCAGAGACAGGGCATAATTCACCCCTCCACTTT. The full variable domain, with the rest looked up from reference TRBV18 and TRBJ1-6, is NAGVMQNPRHLVRRRGQEARLRCSPMKGHSHVYWYRQLPEEGLKFMVYLQKENIIDESGMPKERFSAEFPKEGPSILRIQQVVRGDSAAYFCASSETGHNSPLHFGNGTRLTVT.

This clone was picked up many times. J is TRBJ2-3 and V is TRBV13, with TRBD2 as a possible D gene (6 bases). Germline V CDR1 and CDR2: PRHDT, FYEKMQ (reference sequence). There are 13 residues in the CDR3. V lost 5 bases, J lost 5 bases, and 11 bases lay in between. CDR3 coding DNA: TGTGCCAGCAGCGTACCGGAGGGAGATACGCAGTATTTT. This codes for CASSVPEGDTQYF.

This clone showed up many times. V and J are TRBV6-2 or TRBV6-3 and TRBJ2-7; TRBD2 matches 10 bases. V dropped 6 bases and J dropped 0; count of bases not matched to a gene: 11. Germline CDR1 is MNHEY and CDR2 is SVGEGT. This CDR3 contains 17 residues. CDR3 loop: CASRPPHSGGDSYEQYF. The CDR3 DNA is TGTGCCAGCAGACCTCCCCACAGCGGGGGGGACTCCTACGAGCAGTACTTC.

In this sample, this clone turned up many times. J is TRBJ1-1 and V is TRBV4-2; 8 bases line up with TRBD1. Germline V gene lookup returns CDR1 LGHNA and CDR2 YNFKEQ. The CDR3 sequence is 15 residues long. After removal of 1 base from V and 5 bases from J, the junction contained 6 bases not matched to a gene. The CDR3 nucleotides read TGTGCCAGCAGCCAAGGCAGGGGGCTGGGGACTGAAGCTTTCTTT. Its protein product is CASSQGRGLGTEAFF.

This clone was observed at least ten times. The chain employs TRBV2 and TRBJ1-1; D uncertain. In germline, CDR1 is SNHLY, CDR2 FYNNEI. Between the trimmed V and J ends, which lost 6 bases and 1 base, there was a span of 9 bases. This CDR3 spans 13 amino acids. CDR3 DNA: TGTGCCAGCAGAATCCGCAGGAACACTGAAGCTTTCTTT. Residues: CASRIRRNTEAFF.

In its sample, this clone was seen many times. The gene calls are TRBV14 and TRBJ1-2; 7 bases fit TRBD1. Germline V gene lookup returns CDR1 SGHDN and CDR2 FVKESK. The CDR3 spans 14 residues. J gave up 2 bases and V 4 bases, and 4 bases lay outside the gene matches. This CDR3 reads CASSPSRGNYGYTF. The CDR3 DNA reads TGTGCCAGCAGCCCAAGCAGGGGGAACTATGGCTACACCTTC.

There are many counts of this clone. The chain employs TRBV4-3 and TRBJ2-2, with D maybe TRBD2 (7 bases). Germline V lookup: CDR1 LGHNA, CDR2 YSLEER. Trimming took off 1 base at V and 3 bases at J, with 18 bases between the two ends. The CDR3 runs to 18 residues. CDR3: CASSQVGRGRGYTGELFF. In DNA, the CDR3 is TGCGCCAGCAGCCAAGTTGGGCGAGGGAGGGGGTACACCGGGGAGCTGTTTTTT.

This clone was detected many times. The CDR3 DNA sequence: TGTGCCAGCAGCTTCTTCGGGGGGCGAAGAACTGAAGCTTTCTTT. This codes for CASSFFGGRRTEAFF. V usage is TRBV7-9 and J usage is TRBJ1-1; weak D call: TRBD1 (6 bases). Germline loops: CDR1 SEHNR, CDR2 FQNEAQ (reference sequence). There are 15 residues in the CDR3. V dropped 3 bases and J dropped 5 bases, with 16 bases sitting between them.

The chain is built from TRBV11-2 and TRBJ2-3, with 7 bases matching TRBD2. The CDR3 spans 13 residues. The germline gives CDR1 SGHAT, CDR2 FQNNGV. After removal of 3 bases from V and 9 bases from J, the junction contained 6 bases not matched to a gene. CDR3 in DNA: TGTGCCAGCAGCTTGGTCTCGGGGGGAACGCAGTATTTT. Its translation is CASSLVSGGTQYF. Full variable domain (rest looked up from reference TRBV11-2 and TRBJ2-3): EAGVAQSPRYKIIEKRQSVAFWCNPISGHATLYWYQQILGQGPKLLIQFQNNGVVDDSQLPKDRFSAERLKGVDSTLKIQPAKLEDSAVYLCASSLVSGGTQYFGPGTRLTVL.

This rearrangement joins TRBV6-2 or TRBV6-3 to TRBJ2-4; D might be TRBD1 (5 bases). Between the trimmed V and J ends, which lost 5 bases and 8 bases, there was a span of 10 bases. Germline CDR1 MNHEY, CDR2 SVGEGT. The CDR3 extends over 12 amino acids. The CDR3 spells CASSPRGDIQYF. In DNA form, the CDR3 reads TGTGCCAGCAGTCCAAGGGGTGACATTCAGTACTTC.

This clone appeared many times. The chain uses TRBV6-1 and TRBJ1-1, with 7 bases identical to TRBD1. J lost 1 base, V lost 5 bases, and 4 bases had no gene match. CDR3 length equals 14 residues. Germline lookup yields CDR1 MNHNS and CDR2 SASEGT. This CDR3 is CASSLRTGNTEAFF. In nucleotides, the CDR3 is TGTGCCAGCAGTTTAAGGACAGGGAACACTGAAGCTTTCTTT.

J is TRBJ1-1 and V is TRBV5-4; the match to TRBD1 covers 7 bases. Germline trimming cut 0 bases from V and 2 bases from J; bases unmatched to any gene: 4. This CDR3 spans 15 amino acids. CDR1 and CDR2 (germline): SGHNT, YYREEE (reference sequence). CDR3 sequence: CASSLAGTVNTEAFF. The CDR3 nucleotides are TGTGCCAGCAGCTTGGCCGGGACAGTTAACACTGAAGCTTTCTTT.